This T cell receptor beta chain was documented in a study of T cells in Graves' hyperthyroidism and ophthalmopathy. Study results and caveats: Among thyroid clonotypes expanded above 0.001, most also appeared in blood. Ophthalmopathy cases were set apart from stable hyperthyroidism by a 13 V-J model.

This clonotype has a handful of counts. The target antigen is unknown. Diagnosis relied on clinical symptoms, serum thyroxine and TRAb, thyroid ultrasound and orbital computed tomography. The V end lost 0 bases, the J end lost 8 bases, and 1 base lay between the germline ends. Germline V gene data show CDR1 as LNHNV and CDR2 as YYDKDF (reference sequence). CDR3 size: 11 residues. TCR beta CDR3 regions were amplified from RNA transcripts. A set of HTBI primers served as the primers for a first-round RT-PCR of the TCR CDR3. MiXCR was run by TCRdb on the multiplex PCR reads, yielding one entry per CDR3 protein. This sample has 500,000 to 650,000 distinct CDR3 sequences; roughly 45% occur once, and the top ten carry about two fifths.

V gene TRBV15 combines with J gene TRBJ2-2, with D uncertain. The specimen sequenced was peripheral blood or thyroid tissue (not recorded which). This receptor was obtained from an adult woman with Graves' disease, either hyperthyroidism or ophthalmopathy (not recorded which). CDR3 amino acids: CATSRDGELFF. The CDR3 DNA sequence: TGTGCCACCAGCAGAGATGGGGAGCTGTTTTTT.